The T cell receptor beta chain under discussion was sequenced for a study of CXCR3-negative and CXCR3-positive naive CD8 T cells (dated by TCRdb to the late 2010s). About the study as a whole: Roughly 150 million TRB reads were obtained in total, roughly 1.5 +/- 0.3 million reads per library. Diversity and physicochemical repertoire analyses covered about a dozen donors pooled from two independent experiments. For the TRBV-TRBJ cluster analysis, the naive subsets came from about five donors, while the memory cells came from 3 donors. The research as a whole found: CXCR3 expression partially decreased after cryopreservation, so most assays used freshly isolated PBMCs. Naive CXCR3-negative and CXCR3-positive cells from the same donor showed similar TRBV-TRBJ usage, whereas memory cells showed distinct patterns. Because surface CD5, which is linked to self-reactivity in mice, was comparable between the naive subsets, TCR interaction strength was also inferred from the physicochemical properties of TRB CDR3s. Compared with CXCR3-negative naive cells, CXCR3-positive naive cells had TRB CDR3s with higher hydrophobicity (lower Kidera factor 4), lower energy, and higher strength and volume indices. Both naive subsets had comparably high repertoire diversity, while memory CD8+ T cells had much lower repertoire diversity.

For every CD8+ T cell subset, some 310,000 cells were flow-sorted straight into RLT lysis buffer, and each subset was sorted in triplicate. To keep memory contaminants out, a stringent definition of naive CD8+ T cells was applied: CD45RO-CCR7+CD27+CD95-. Standard density gradient centrifugation was used to isolate peripheral blood mononuclear cells from buffy coats. Naive CXCR3-negative and CXCR3-positive CD8+ T cells were flow-sorted using a FACSAria III. Total RNA was extracted from sorted cells using an RNeasy Mini Kit. The CDR3 runs 13 residues from the cysteine to the phenylalanine. This entry has no DNA. Based on the germline V gene (reference sequence), the CDR1 and CDR2 sequences are MNHEY and SMNVEV. For this clonotype: Its antigen has not been determined.

TCRdb records NextSeq 550 as the sequencer. The Human TCR Profiling Kit (MiLaboratory) was used to prepare UMI-labeled 5' RACE TRB cDNA libraries. The full amount of extracted RNA was used for cDNA synthesis, and the full amount of resulting cDNA was used for PCR amplification. Libraries were prepared in parallel using an identical number of PCR cycles. On the study's bioinformatics: With a minimum of two reads required per UMI, MIGEC and MiXCR pulled out about 49,000 +/- 11,000 unique UMI-labeled TRB cDNA molecules from each library. Each library averaged around 40,000 +/- 10,000 functional in-frame TRB CDR3 nucleotide clonotypes without stop codons. After downsampling to 5000 UMI-labeled TRB molecules per sample, diversity metrics such as normalized Shannon-Wiener and Chao1 were calculated in VDJtools. VDJtools was used to calculate clonotype-size-weighted physicochemical properties of the central five CDR3 residues, namely interaction energy, strength, volume and Kidera factor 4. TCRdb reprocessed the reads and lists each CDR3 protein sequence as a single entry, with no DNA. The authors' filters were not applied to this entry. This sample's table has entries for 6,900 or so distinct CDR3 sequences. Clones ranked in the top ten supply about 1.3% of the sample.

This sequence uses TRBV27 and TRBJ2-7; there is no DNA to check the TCRdb D call of TRBD1. Material for sequencing was naive CXCR3+ CD8+ T cells from blood. The cell subset or site label, read with the paper, signifies: CD45RO-CCR7+CD27+CD95- naive CD8+ T cells expressing CXCR3 (TNR3+). The clonotype was recovered from a human donor in good health. Some clones in this sample may be carry-over from other donors' samples. The CDR3 amino acid sequence is: CASRRQGVYEQYF.